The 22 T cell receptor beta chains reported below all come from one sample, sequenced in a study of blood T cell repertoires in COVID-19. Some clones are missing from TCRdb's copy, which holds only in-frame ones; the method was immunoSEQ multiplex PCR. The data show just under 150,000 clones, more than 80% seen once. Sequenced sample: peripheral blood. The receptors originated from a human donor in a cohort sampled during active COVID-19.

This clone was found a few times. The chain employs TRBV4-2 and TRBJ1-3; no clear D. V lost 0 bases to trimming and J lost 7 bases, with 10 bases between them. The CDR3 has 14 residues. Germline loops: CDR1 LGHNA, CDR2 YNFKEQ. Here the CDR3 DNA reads TGTGCCAGCAGCCAAGATGTGGCGGGGAACACCATATATTTT. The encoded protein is CASSQDVAGNTIYF.

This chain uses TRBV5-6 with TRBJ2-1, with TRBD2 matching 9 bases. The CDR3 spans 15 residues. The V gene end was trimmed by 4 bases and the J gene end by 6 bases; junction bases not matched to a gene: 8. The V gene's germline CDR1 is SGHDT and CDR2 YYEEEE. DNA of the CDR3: TGTGCCAGCAGCCCGCTAGCGGGACCGAGCAATGAGCAGTTCTTC. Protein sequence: CASSPLAGPSNEQFF.

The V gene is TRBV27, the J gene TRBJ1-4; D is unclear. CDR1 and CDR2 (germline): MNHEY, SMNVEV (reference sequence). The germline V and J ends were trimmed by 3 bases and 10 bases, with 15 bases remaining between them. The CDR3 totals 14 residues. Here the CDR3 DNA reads TGTGCCAGCAGTTTGACATTGGCTGATGGAAAACTGTTTTTT. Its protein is CASSLTLADGKLFF.

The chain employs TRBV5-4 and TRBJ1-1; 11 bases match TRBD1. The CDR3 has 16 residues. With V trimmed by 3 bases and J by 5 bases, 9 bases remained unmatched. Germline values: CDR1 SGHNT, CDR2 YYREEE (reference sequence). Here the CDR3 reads CASSSYTDRGRTEAFF. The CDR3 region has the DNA TGTGCCAGCAGCTCGTATACGGACAGGGGGCGGACTGAAGCTTTCTTT.

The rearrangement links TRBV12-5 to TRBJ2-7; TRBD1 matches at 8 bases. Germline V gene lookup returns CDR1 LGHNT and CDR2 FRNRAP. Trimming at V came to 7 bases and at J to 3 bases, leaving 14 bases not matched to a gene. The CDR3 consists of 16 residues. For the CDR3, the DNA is TGTGCTAGTGCCAAGGACAGGGACCCTAAACACTACGAGCAGTACGTC. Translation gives CASAKDRDPKHYEQYV.

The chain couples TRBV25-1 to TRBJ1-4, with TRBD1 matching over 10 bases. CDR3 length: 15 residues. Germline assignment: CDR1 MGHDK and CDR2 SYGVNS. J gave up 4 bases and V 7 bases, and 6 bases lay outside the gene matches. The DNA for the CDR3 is TGTGCCAGCACACCTAGGACAGGGGGTAATGAAAAACTGTTTTTT. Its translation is CASTPRTGGNEKLFF.

CDR3 loop: CASSTGTAGGSQETQYF. CDR3 sequence (DNA): TGTGCCAGCAGCACCGGGACAGCCGGGGGTTCTCAGGAGACCCAGTACTTC. J is TRBJ2-5 and V is TRBV7-9, with TRBD1 as a possible D gene (7 bases). The CDR3 is made up of 17 amino acids. Germline assignment: CDR1 SEHNR and CDR2 FQNEAQ (reference sequence). Deletions cut 5 bases from V and 5 bases from J, with 24 bases between.

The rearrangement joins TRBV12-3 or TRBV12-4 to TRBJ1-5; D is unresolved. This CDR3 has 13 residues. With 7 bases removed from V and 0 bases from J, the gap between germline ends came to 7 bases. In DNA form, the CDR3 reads TGTGCCAGCACAGTAATTAGCAATCAGCCCCAGCATTTT. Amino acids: CASTVISNQPQHF.

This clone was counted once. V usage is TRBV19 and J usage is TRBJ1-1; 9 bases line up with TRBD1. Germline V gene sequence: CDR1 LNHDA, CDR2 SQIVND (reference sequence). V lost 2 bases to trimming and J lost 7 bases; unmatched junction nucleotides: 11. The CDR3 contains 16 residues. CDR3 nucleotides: TGTGCCAGTAGTATATCAACCTGGGACAGGGAATATGAAGCTTTCTTT. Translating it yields CASSISTWDREYEAFF.

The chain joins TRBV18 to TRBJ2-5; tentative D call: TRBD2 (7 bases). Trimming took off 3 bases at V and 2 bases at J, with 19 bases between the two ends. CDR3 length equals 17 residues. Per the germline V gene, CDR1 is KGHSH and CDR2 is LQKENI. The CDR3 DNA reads TGTGCCAGCTCACCTCTCGGATCGGGGGGCAGGCAAGAGACCCAGTACTTC. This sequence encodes CASSPLGSGGRQETQYF.

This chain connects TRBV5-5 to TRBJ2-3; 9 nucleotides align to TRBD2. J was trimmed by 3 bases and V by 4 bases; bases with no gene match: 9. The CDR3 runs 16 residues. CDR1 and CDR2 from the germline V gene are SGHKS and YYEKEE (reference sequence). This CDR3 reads CASSVRSGGATDTQYF. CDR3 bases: TGTGCCAGCAGCGTACGTAGCGGGGGAGCTACAGATACGCAGTATTTT.

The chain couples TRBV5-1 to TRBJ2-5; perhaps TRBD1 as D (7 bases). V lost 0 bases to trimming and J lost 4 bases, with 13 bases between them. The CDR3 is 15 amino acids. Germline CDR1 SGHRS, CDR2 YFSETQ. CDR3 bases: TGCGCCAGCAGCTTGGAACAGGGGCGGGGAGAGACCCAGTACTTC. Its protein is CASSLEQGRGETQYF.

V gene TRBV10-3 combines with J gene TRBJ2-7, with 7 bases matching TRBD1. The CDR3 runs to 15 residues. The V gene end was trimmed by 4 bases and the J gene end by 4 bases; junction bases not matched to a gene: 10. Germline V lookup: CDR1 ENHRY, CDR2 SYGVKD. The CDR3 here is CAISAYHRGTYEQYF. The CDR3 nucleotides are TGTGCCATCAGTGCGTATCACAGGGGTACATACGAGCAGTACTTC.

In nucleotides, the CDR3 is TGTGCCACCAGTGATTTCTCGTCCACAAGGAGCTCCTACAATGAGCAGTTCTTC. Translated, it gives CATSDFSSTRSSYNEQFF. V gene TRBV24-1 combines with J gene TRBJ2-1; D call uncertain. Trimming shortened V by 1 base and J by 0 bases, and 15 bases separated the two germline ends. Per the germline V gene, CDR1 is KGHDR and CDR2 is SFDVKD. The CDR3 has 18 residues.

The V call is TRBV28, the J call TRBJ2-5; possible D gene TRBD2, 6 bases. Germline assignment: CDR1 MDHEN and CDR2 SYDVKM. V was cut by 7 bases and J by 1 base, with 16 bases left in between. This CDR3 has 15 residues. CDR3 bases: TGTGCCAGCAAACTTGGGGGAGGATTCCAAGAGACCCAGTACTTC. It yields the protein CASKLGGGFQETQYF.

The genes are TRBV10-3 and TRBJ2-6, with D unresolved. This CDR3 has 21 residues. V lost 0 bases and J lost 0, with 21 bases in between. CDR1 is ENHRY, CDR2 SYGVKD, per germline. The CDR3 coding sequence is TGTGCCATCAGTGAGTCTTTGGTCGGATTGGGCCCCAGCTCTGGGGCCAACGTCCTGACTTTC. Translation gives CAISESLVGLGPSSGANVLTF.

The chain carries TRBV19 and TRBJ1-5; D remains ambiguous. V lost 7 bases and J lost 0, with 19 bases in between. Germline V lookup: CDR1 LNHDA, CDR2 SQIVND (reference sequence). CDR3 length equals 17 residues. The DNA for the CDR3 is TGTGCCAGTACCCATGAGGGCAGGATCTATAGCAATCAGCCCCAGCATTTT. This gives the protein CASTHEGRIYSNQPQHF. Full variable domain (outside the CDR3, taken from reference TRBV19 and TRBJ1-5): DGGITQSPKYLFRKEGQNVTLSCEQNLNHDAMYWYRQDPGQGLRLIYYSQIVNDFQKGDIAEGYSVSREKKESFPLTVTSAQKNPTAFYLCASTHEGRIYSNQPQHFGDGTRLSIL.

CDR3 in amino acids: CASSLGTGGNYGYTF. DNA of the CDR3: TGTGCCAGCAGCCTAGGGACAGGGGGTAACTATGGCTACACCTTC. This chain connects TRBV7-8 to TRBJ1-2; 11 bases line up with TRBD1. Germline loops: CDR1 SGHVS, CDR2 FQNEAQ. V shed 5 bases, J shed 1 base, and the junction held 3 bases outside the gene matches. The CDR3 runs 15 residues.

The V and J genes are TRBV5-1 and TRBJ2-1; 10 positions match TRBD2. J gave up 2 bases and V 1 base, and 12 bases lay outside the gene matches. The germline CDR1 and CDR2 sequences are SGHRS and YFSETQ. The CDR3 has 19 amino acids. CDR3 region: CASSLKEGGLARTYNEQFF. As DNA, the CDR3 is TGCGCCAGCAGCTTGAAGGAAGGGGGACTAGCGAGGACCTACAATGAGCAGTTCTTC.

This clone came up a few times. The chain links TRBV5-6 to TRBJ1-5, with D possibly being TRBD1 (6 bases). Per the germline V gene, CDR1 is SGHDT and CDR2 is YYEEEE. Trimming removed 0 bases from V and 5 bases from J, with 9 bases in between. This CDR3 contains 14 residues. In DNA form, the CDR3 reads TGTGCCAGCAGCTTGGCAGGGGTCGATCAGCCCCAGCATTTT. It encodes CASSLAGVDQPQHF.

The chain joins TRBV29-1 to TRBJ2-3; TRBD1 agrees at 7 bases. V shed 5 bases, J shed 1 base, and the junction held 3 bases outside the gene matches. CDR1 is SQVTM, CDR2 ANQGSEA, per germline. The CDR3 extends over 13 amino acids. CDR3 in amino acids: CSVRQGGTDTQYF. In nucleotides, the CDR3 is TGCAGCGTTCGACAGGGTGGCACAGATACGCAGTATTTT.

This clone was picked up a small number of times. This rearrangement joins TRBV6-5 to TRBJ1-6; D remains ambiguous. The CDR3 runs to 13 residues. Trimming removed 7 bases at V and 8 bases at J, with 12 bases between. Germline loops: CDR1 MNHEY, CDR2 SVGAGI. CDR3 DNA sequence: TGTGCCAGCACCTCGCGGGTAGATTCACCCCTCCACTTT. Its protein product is CASTSRVDSPLHF.